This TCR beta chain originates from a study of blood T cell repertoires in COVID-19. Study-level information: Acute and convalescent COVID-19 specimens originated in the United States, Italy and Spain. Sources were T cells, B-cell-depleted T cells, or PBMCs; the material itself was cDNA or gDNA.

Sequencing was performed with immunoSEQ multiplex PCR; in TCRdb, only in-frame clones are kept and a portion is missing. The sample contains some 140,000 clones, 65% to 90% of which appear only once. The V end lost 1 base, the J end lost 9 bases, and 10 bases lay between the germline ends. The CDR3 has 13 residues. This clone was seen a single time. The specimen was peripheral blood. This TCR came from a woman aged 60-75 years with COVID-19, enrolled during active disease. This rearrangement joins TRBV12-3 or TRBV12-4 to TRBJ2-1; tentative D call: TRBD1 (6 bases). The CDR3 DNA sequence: TGTGCCAGCAGTTTAGGGGGGCGCGGTGAGCAGTTCTTC. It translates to CASSLGGRGEQFF.